This record concerns one T cell receptor beta chain sequence. The source of the sample is a study of blood T cell repertoires in COVID-19. Study-wide context: COVID-19 samples from acute and convalescent phases originated in the United States, Italy and Spain. From T cells, B-cell-depleted T cells, or PBMCs came the material, which was cDNA or gDNA.

The CDR3 totals 13 residues. V lost 5 bases to trimming and J lost 3 bases, with 10 bases between them. Germline-derived CDR1 and CDR2 are LNHDA and SQIVND (reference sequence). Produced via immunoSEQ multiplex PCR; TCRdb's table is partial and in-frame only. The repertoire holds approximately 75,000 clones, with roughly four fifths as singletons. The source material was peripheral blood. This sequence originates from a woman over 75 with active or convalescent COVID-19. V is TRBV19 and J is TRBJ1-1; D gene unclear. The CDR3 spells CASSAPGDTEAFF. The CDR3 DNA reads as TGTGCCAGTAGTGCCCCGGGAGACACTGAAGCTTTCTTT. Supplemented by reference TRBV19 and TRBJ1-1, the full variable domain reads DGGITQSPKYLFRKEGQNVTLSCEQNLNHDAMYWYRQDPGQGLRLIYYSQIVNDFQKGDIAEGYSVSREKKESFPLTVTSAQKNPTAFYLCASSAPGDTEAFFGQGTRLTVV.